A selection of T cell receptor beta chains follows, all from one sample in a study of blood T cell repertoires in COVID-19. Assay used: immunoSEQ multiplex PCR; TCRdb lists only in-frame clones, some missing. The sample gives about 140,000 clones, approximately 86% of which show up once; approximately 2% is in the top ten. Sample: peripheral blood. These receptors came from a man between 65 and 85 years old with acute or convalescent COVID-19. Each CDR3 is given with its conserved first and last residue. D genes are given only for firm matches.

CDR3 protein,V gene,D gene,J gene
CASSYGPSGFYNEQFF,TRBV6-2/TRBV6-3,TRBD2,TRBJ2-1
CASNLNPNQPQHF,TRBV12-3/TRBV12-4,NA,TRBJ1-5
CASSLIGSYTDTQYF,TRBV7-2,NA,TRBJ2-3
CASRVSGSAGELFF,TRBV13,TRBD2,TRBJ2-2
CASSWNRRSNQPQHF,TRBV19,NA,TRBJ1-5
CASSQEDRELYGYTF,TRBV14,NA,TRBJ1-2
CASSLSASGRETQYF,TRBV5-1,TRBD2,TRBJ2-5
CASSLYAGWATNEKLFF,TRBV28,NA,TRBJ1-4
CASSIRHSRVGYGNTIYF,TRBV19,NA,TRBJ1-3
CASSQGRDRIPYGYTF,TRBV4-2,TRBD1,TRBJ1-2
CASSTGRDRSYNEQFF,TRBV19,NA,TRBJ2-1
CSVEGQANTEAFF,TRBV29-1,NA,TRBJ1-1
CATSASSDTQYF,TRBV24-1,NA,TRBJ2-3
CASRRQGYNSPLHF,TRBV11-2,TRBD1,TRBJ1-6
CASSGTGYYGYTF,TRBV2,TRBD1,TRBJ1-2
CASSLQDRHSSYNEQFF,TRBV4-2,NA,TRBJ2-1
CAIRPGLAVGEDTQYF,TRBV10-3,TRBD2,TRBJ2-3
CASSIEGGGSYEQYF,TRBV19,NA,TRBJ2-7
CASSIDGTGGNEKLFF,TRBV19,TRBD1,TRBJ1-4
CASSPFRTGAPNSPLHF,TRBV7-8,TRBD1,TRBJ1-6
CASSLLAASTSTDTQYF,TRBV7-3,TRBD2,TRBJ2-3
CASSGQGAPISGELFF,TRBV6-1,TRBD1,TRBJ2-2
CATSDSSRGLAGQETQYF,TRBV24-1,TRBD2,TRBJ2-5
CAWSVRRTSAPYEQYF,TRBV30,TRBD2,TRBJ2-7
CASGGRRNQPQHF,TRBV6-5,NA,TRBJ1-5
CASSPDGAGDTQYF,TRBV7-9,NA,TRBJ2-3
CASRWTSGGPRTDTQYF,TRBV7-8,TRBD2,TRBJ2-3
CASSQRVGLRSGANVLTF,TRBV3-1/TRBV3-2,NA,TRBJ2-6
CASSTGPDLGKLFF,TRBV19,NA,TRBJ1-4
CSGAGEGYGYTF,TRBV29-1,NA,TRBJ1-2
CASSLILTTGPTGAFF,TRBV5-1,NA,TRBJ1-1
CASSLDLQGIGEKLFF,TRBV5-1,NA,TRBJ1-4
CASSEDRANTGELFF,TRBV6-1,NA,TRBJ2-2
CASGGQGAGMNTEAFF,TRBV2,TRBD1,TRBJ1-1
CASSPTGGVETQYF,TRBV19,TRBD1,TRBJ2-5
CASSPGTGIYNSPLHF,TRBV7-9,TRBD1,TRBJ1-6
CAWTSGPNYGYTF,TRBV30,NA,TRBJ1-2
CASSFSSINEQYF,TRBV7-9,NA,TRBJ2-7
CASSYALSQPQHF,TRBV6-6,NA,TRBJ1-5